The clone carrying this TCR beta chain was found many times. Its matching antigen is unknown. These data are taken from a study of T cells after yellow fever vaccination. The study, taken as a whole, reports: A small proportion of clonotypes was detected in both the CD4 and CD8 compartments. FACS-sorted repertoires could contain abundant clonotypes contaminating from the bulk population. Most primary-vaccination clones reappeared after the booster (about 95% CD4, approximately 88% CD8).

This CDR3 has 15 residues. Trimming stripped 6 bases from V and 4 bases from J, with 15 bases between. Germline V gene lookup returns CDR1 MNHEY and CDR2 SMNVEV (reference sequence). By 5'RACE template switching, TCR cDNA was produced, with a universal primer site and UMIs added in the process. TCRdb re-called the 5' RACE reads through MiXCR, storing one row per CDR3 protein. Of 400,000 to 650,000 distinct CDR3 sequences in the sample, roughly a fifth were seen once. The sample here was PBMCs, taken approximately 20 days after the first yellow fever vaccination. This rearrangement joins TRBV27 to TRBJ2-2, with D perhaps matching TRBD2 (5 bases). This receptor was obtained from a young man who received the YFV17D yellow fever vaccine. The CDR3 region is CASSPAGVVTGELFF. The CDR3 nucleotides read TGTGCCAGCAGCCCAGCCGGGGTGGTCACCGGGGAGCTGTTTTTT.